Each of the 16 T cell receptor beta chains below was sequenced from the same sample in a study of shared clonotypes between healthy human individuals. Measured with immunoSEQ multiplex PCR; TCRdb has only the in-frame clones, and not every one. The table includes around 530,000 clones, around 78% detected once. Sequencing was performed on PBMCs. The receptor set was obtained from a middle-aged woman in good health. Some clones in this sample may be carry-over from other donors' samples.

With respect to this clone: The sample contains more than one DNA sequence encoding this CDR3. The genes are TRBV19 and TRBJ1-5; D gene unclear. V was pared by 4 bases and J by 0 bases, with 7 bases between. The CDR3 is made up of 14 amino acids. Germline V gene lookup returns CDR1 LNHDA and CDR2 SQIVND (reference sequence). In nucleotides, the CDR3 is TGTGCCAGTAGTACAGGCCTTAGCAATCAGCCCCAGCATTTT. Residues: CASSTGLSNQPQHF.

The chain recombines TRBV27 with TRBJ2-3, with 9 bases aligning to TRBD2. There are 11 residues in the CDR3. V shed 6 bases and J 14 bases; nucleotides not matched to a gene: 6. Looked up from germline, CDR1 is MNHEY and CDR2 is SMNVEV (reference sequence). The CDR3 loop is CASSQGLALYF. The CDR3 region has the DNA TGTGCCAGCAGCCAGGGACTAGCCTTGTATTTT.

This chain joins TRBV6-6 and TRBJ2-5, with D unresolved. CDR1 and CDR2 (germline): MNHNY, SVGAGI (reference sequence). This CDR3 contains 13 residues. Trimming left V 5 bases short and J 5 bases short, with 12 bases between. The DNA of the CDR3 is TGTGCCAGCAGTCGAGATGGGTTGGAGACCCAGTACTTC. Amino acid sequence: CASSRDGLETQYF.

This clone has just a few counts. The rearrangement links TRBV5-4 to TRBJ1-3; possibly TRBD1 for D (6 bases). The CDR3 consists of 12 residues. Germline CDR1 SGHNT, CDR2 YYREEE (reference sequence). CDR3 bases: TGTGTCTCACAGGGAAACGGAAACACCATATATTTT. Amino acids: CVSQGNGNTIYF.

The chain carries TRBV4-1 and TRBJ1-2; D not certain. The germline V and J ends were trimmed by 5 bases and 4 bases, with 20 bases remaining between them. The germline CDR1 and CDR2 sequences are MGHRA and YSYEKL. The CDR3 covers 16 residues. In DNA, the CDR3 is TGCGCCAGCAGCGTACGATTGAACCGAAAGACCTATGGCTACACCTTC. Amino acid sequence: CASSVRLNRKTYGYTF.

The chain combines TRBV28 with TRBJ2-7; maybe TRBD1 (6 bases). Trimming pared 3 bases from V and 0 bases from J, leaving 9 bases between. Germline-derived CDR1 and CDR2 are MDHEN and SYDVKM. The CDR3 has 14 amino acids. The CDR3 reads CASSLTGYSYEQYF. The CDR3 DNA is TGTGCCAGCAGTTTGACAGGATACTCCTACGAGCAGTACTTC. Full variable domain (rest looked up from reference TRBV28 and TRBJ2-7): DVKVTQSSRYLVKRTGEKVFLECVQDMDHENMFWYRQDPGLGLRLIYFSYDVKMKEKGDIPEGYSVSREKKERFSLILESASTNQTSMYLCASSLTGYSYEQYFGPGTRLTVT.

A remark on this clone: The junction departs from the called germline gene at one end, perhaps through a read error. This rearrangement joins TRBV19 to TRBJ2-2; the D is unclear. Per the germline V gene, CDR1 is LNHDA and CDR2 is SQIVND (reference sequence). The CDR3 is made up of 14 amino acids. The CDR3 region has the DNA TGTGCCAGTAGCAGGCAGGTCGACACCGGAGAGCTGCTTTTT. Its translation: CASSRQVDTGELLF.

The chain recombines TRBV11-2 with TRBJ1-3; D is ambiguous. Germline CDR1 and CDR2: SGHAT and FQNNGV. V was cut by 3 bases and J by 3 bases, with 12 bases left in between. The CDR3 length is 15 residues. The CDR3 DNA reads as TGTGCCAGCAGCTTCTTCGGAGGGAGTGGAAACACCATATATTTT. This translates into CASSFFGGSGNTIYF.

The V gene is TRBV5-1, the J gene TRBJ2-3; weak D call: TRBD2 (7 bases). The ends were cut back, 4 bases at V and 3 bases at J, with 18 bases in the middle. The CDR3 has 16 residues. CDR1 is SGHRS, CDR2 YFSETQ, per germline. CDR3 loop: CASSPTGFGGTDTQYF. The DNA for the CDR3 is TGCGCCAGCAGCCCAACAGGGTTCGGGGGGACAGATACGCAGTATTTT. Variable domain in full (rest from reference TRBV5-1 and TRBJ2-3): KAGVTQTPRYLIKTRGQQVTLSCSPISGHRSVSWYQQTPGQGLQFLFEYFSETQRNKGNFPGRFSGRQFSNSRSEMNVSTLELGDSALYLCASSPTGFGGTDTQYFGPGTRLTVL.

V is TRBV11-3 and J is TRBJ1-1; D is perhaps TRBD1 (6 bases). Trimming left V 0 bases short and J 7 bases short, with 18 bases between. The CDR3 is 16 amino acids. Germline V gene sequence: CDR1 SGHNT, CDR2 YENEEA. The CDR3: CASSLDLPGALDEAFF. The CDR3 DNA sequence: TGTGCCAGCAGCTTAGATCTCCCAGGGGCCTTGGATGAAGCTTTCTTT.

The chain couples TRBV7-2 to TRBJ2-3; 10 nucleotides align to TRBD2. Germline values: CDR1 SGHTA, CDR2 FQGNSA. V dropped 7 bases and J dropped 1; count of bases not matched to a gene: 5. The CDR3 runs 15 residues. Here the CDR3 DNA reads TGTGCCAGCAACCCCACTAGCGGGGGCACAGATACGCAGTATTTT. Protein product: CASNPTSGGTDTQYF. The full variable domain, its missing parts supplied by reference TRBV7-2 and TRBJ2-3, is GAGVSQSPSNKVTEKGKDVELRCDPISGHTALYWYRQSLGQGLEFLIYFQGNSAPDKSGLPSDRFSAERTGGSVSTLTIQRTQQEDSAVYLCASNPTSGGTDTQYFGPGTRLTVL.

This chain links TRBV5-6 with TRBJ1-1; D gene uncertain. The CDR3 extends over 15 amino acids. Germline V gene lookup returns CDR1 SGHDT and CDR2 YYEEEE. V gave up 0 bases and J gave up 1 base, with 10 bases separating them. The CDR3 here is CASSLESRSNTEAFF. Written as DNA, the CDR3 is TGTGCCAGCAGCTTGGAATCCAGATCGAACACTGAAGCTTTCTTT.

Only a few counts were recorded for this clone. The rearrangement uses TRBV5-1 and TRBJ2-1; TRBD2 aligns across 11 bases. Germline CDR1 reads SGHRS; CDR2 reads YFSETQ. This CDR3 spans 16 amino acids. The V and J ends lost 4 bases and 7 bases, in that order; junction bases with no gene match: 10. The CDR3 spells CASSPLAGGLENEQFF. The DNA of the CDR3 is TGCGCCAGCAGCCCCTTAGCGGGAGGGCTAGAGAATGAGCAGTTCTTC.

The chain recombines TRBV30 with TRBJ1-6; TRBD1 agrees at 8 bases. This CDR3 comprises 12 residues. From germline, CDR1 is GTSNPN and CDR2 SVGIG (reference sequence). With 6 bases clipped from V and 8 bases from J, the junction kept 3 bases outside the gene matches. The CDR3 region is CACGQGDSPLHF. The DNA of the CDR3 is TGTGCCTGCGGACAGGGAGATTCACCCCTCCACTTT.

This clone was detected once. This chain uses TRBV19 with TRBJ2-5, with unresolved D. Trimming stripped 3 bases from V and 5 bases from J, with 10 bases between. The CDR3 consists of 13 residues. Germline CDR1 reads LNHDA; CDR2 reads SQIVND (reference sequence). The CDR3 reads CASSMVVGETQYF. The CDR3 nucleotides are TGTGCCAGTAGTATGGTGGTCGGCGAGACCCAGTACTTC.

The chain carries TRBV19 and TRBJ2-1; 9 bases align to TRBD1. J lost 4 bases, V lost 3 bases, and 4 bases had no gene match. From germline, CDR1 is LNHDA and CDR2 SQIVND (reference sequence). The CDR3 consists of 15 residues. CDR3 nucleotide sequence: TGTGCCAGTAGTATCGGGACAGGGATATACAATGAGCAGTTCTTC. The encoded protein is CASSIGTGIYNEQFF. Looking up the rest from reference TRBV19 and TRBJ2-1 gives the full variable domain: DGGITQSPKYLFRKEGQNVTLSCEQNLNHDAMYWYRQDPGQGLRLIYYSQIVNDFQKGDIAEGYSVSREKKESFPLTVTSAQKNPTAFYLCASSIGTGIYNEQFFGPGTRLTVL.